This record concerns one T cell receptor (beta chain) sequence. The CDR3 has 15 amino acids. The J segment lost 4 bases and the V segment lost 5 bases, leaving 6 bases of the junction unmatched. Per germline, CDR1 MDHEN and CDR2 SYDVKM. This specimen comes from a study of blood T cell repertoires in COVID-19. Study-wide background: From the United States, Italy and Spain came samples of acute and convalescent COVID-19. From T cells, B-cell-depleted T cells, or PBMCs came the material, which was cDNA or gDNA.

As handled by the study authors: Scientists estimated how many nucleated cells there were by amplifying reference gene primers. Only in-frame clones appear in the TCRdb table, and some are missing; sequencing was by immunoSEQ multiplex PCR. The V and J calls and clone size are taken from that table; D and trimming were inferred from the DNA. The data show tens of thousands of clones, 60% to 80% seen once. The sequence came from a man aged 65-85 years with active or convalescent COVID-19. The rearrangement uses TRBV28 and TRBJ1-5, with 9 bases matching TRBD1. Sequences were obtained from peripheral blood. In DNA, the CDR3 is TGTGCCAGCAGTCTTGGGACAGGGAAAAATCAGCCCCAGCATTTT. Its protein is CASSLGTGKNQPQHF.